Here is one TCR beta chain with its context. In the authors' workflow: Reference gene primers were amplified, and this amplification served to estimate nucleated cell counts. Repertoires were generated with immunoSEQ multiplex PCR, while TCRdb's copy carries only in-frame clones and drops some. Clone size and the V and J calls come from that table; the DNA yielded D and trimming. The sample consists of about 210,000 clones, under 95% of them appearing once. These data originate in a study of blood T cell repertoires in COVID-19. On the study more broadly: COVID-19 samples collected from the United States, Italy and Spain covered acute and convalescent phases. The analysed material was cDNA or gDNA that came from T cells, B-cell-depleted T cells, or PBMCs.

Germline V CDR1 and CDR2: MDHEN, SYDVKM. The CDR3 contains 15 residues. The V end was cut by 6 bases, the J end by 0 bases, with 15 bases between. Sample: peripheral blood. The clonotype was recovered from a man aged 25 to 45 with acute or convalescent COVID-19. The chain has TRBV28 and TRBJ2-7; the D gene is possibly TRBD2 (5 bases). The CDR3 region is CASSPTGISSYEQYF. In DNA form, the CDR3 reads TGTGCCAGCAGCCCCACGGGGATCAGCTCCTACGAGCAGTACTTC.